Below are 31 T cell receptor beta chains sequenced from a single sample in a study of control samples from healthy donors and cancer patients. Data came from immunoSEQ multiplex PCR; TCRdb stores just in-frame clones and leaves some out. Of about 140,000 clones listed, about 88% were seen once; the top ten hold approximately 9%. Sequenced sample: blood. These receptors all come from a woman in her 30s in good health.

The chain joins TRBV30 to TRBJ2-7; D is perhaps TRBD2 (6 bases). This CDR3 is 12 amino acids long. The V and J ends lost 3 bases and 4 bases respectively, with 10 bases between them. CDR1 is GTSNPN and CDR2 is SVGIG in the germline V gene (reference sequence). The CDR3 nucleotides are TGTGCCTGGAGGGGGGGTGGTTACGAGCAGTACTTC. This sequence encodes CAWRGGGYEQYF.

The chain combines TRBV18 with TRBJ1-2, with a possible D match to TRBD1 (5 bases). CDR3 length: 15 amino acids. V lost 3 bases and J lost 4, with 15 bases in between. Looked up from germline, CDR1 is KGHSH and CDR2 is LQKENI. The CDR3 DNA follows: TGTGCCAGCTCACCCCTTCCATTAGACAGCTATGGCTACACCTTC. Amino acid sequence: CASSPLPLDSYGYTF.

This chain links TRBV2 with TRBJ2-4; D is ambiguous. Trimming took 6 bases from V and 1 from J, leaving 19 bases between them. Germline CDR1 SNHLY, CDR2 FYNNEI. This CDR3 is built from 17 residues. In DNA form, the CDR3 reads TGTGCCAGCAGAGGATTCATGGGGATGGGGGCCAAAAACATTCAGTACTTC. It is translated as CASRGFMGMGAKNIQYF.

The chain recombines TRBV9 with TRBJ1-2; 8 bases agree with TRBD1. Germline lookup yields CDR1 SGDLS and CDR2 YYNGEE. The CDR3 consists of 14 residues. The V segment lost 6 bases and the J segment 7 bases; nucleotides outside the gene matches: 11. DNA of the CDR3: TGTGCCAGCAATCCGCCGACAGGGGACGGTGGCTACACCTTC. Translation gives CASNPPTGDGGYTF. The whole variable domain, remainder taken from reference TRBV9 and TRBJ1-2, is DSGVTQTPKHLITATGQRVTLRCSPRSGDLSVYWYQQSLDQGLQFLIQYYNGEERAKGNILERFSAQQFPDLHSELNLSSLELGDSALYFCASNPPTGDGGYTFGSGTRLTVV.

This clone was counted a single time. The chain is built from TRBV28 and TRBJ2-3; D possibly corresponds to TRBD1 (5 bases). There are 16 residues in the CDR3. Looked up from germline, CDR1 is MDHEN and CDR2 is SYDVKM. The V gene lost 2 bases and the J gene lost 0 bases, with 12 bases spanning the gap. The CDR3 sequence: CASSLAQGSSTDTQYF. Here the CDR3 DNA reads TGTGCCAGCAGTTTAGCGCAGGGATCTAGCACAGATACGCAGTATTTT.

The V and J genes are TRBV2 and TRBJ1-3; D remains unclear. V was clipped by 1 base and J by 4 bases, with 8 bases between them. Germline V gene data show CDR1 as SNHLY and CDR2 as FYNNEI. The CDR3 runs 14 residues. The CDR3 DNA reads as TGTGCCAGCAGTGAAGGCTCCGCGGGAAACACCATATATTTT. Residues: CASSEGSAGNTIYF. The full variable domain, rest sourced from reference TRBV2 and TRBJ1-3, is EPEVTQTPSHQVTQMGQEVILRCVPISNHLYFYWYRQILGQKVEFLVSFYNNEISEKSEIFDDQFSVERPDGSNFTLKIRSTKLEDSAMYFCASSEGSAGNTIYFGEGSWLTVV.

The rearrangement links TRBV5-1 to TRBJ1-2; D is possibly TRBD1 (6 bases). V lost 4 bases and J 1 base, leaving 8 bases between the germline ends. The CDR3 runs to 13 residues. The V gene's germline CDR1 is SGHRS and CDR2 YFSETQ. The CDR3 loop is CASSTDSNYGYTF. DNA for the CDR3: TGCGCCAGCAGCACGGACAGTAACTATGGCTACACCTTC. Looking up the rest from reference TRBV5-1 and TRBJ1-2 gives the full variable domain: KAGVTQTPRYLIKTRGQQVTLSCSPISGHRSVSWYQQTPGQGLQFLFEYFSETQRNKGNFPGRFSGRQFSNSRSEMNVSTLELGDSALYLCASSTDSNYGYTFGSGTRLTVV.

The chain joins TRBV30 to TRBJ1-5; D may be TRBD1 (5 bases). The ends were cut back, 3 bases at V and 6 bases at J, with 12 bases in the middle. The germline gives CDR1 GTSNPN, CDR2 SVGIG (reference sequence). This CDR3 has 13 residues. Here the CDR3 DNA reads TGTGCCTGGAGGGGGGGTGGAGGTCAGCCCCAGCATTTT. Its translation is CAWRGGGGQPQHF.

The chain has TRBV7-2 and TRBJ1-2; no firm D call. The CDR3 consists of 13 residues. The V end was cut by 5 bases, the J end by 1 base, with 8 bases between. Germline-derived CDR1 and CDR2 are SGHTA and FQGNSA. In DNA form, the CDR3 reads TGTGCCAGCAGCCTGGACGGTAACTATGGCTACACCTTC. Translating gives CASSLDGNYGYTF. The full variable domain, rest sourced from reference TRBV7-2 and TRBJ1-2, is GAGVSQSPSNKVTEKGKDVELRCDPISGHTALYWYRQSLGQGLEFLIYFQGNSAPDKSGLPSDRFSAERTGGSVSTLTIQRTQQEDSAVYLCASSLDGNYGYTFGSGTRLTVV.

The CDR3 protein is CASSLGFAGELFF. CDR3 DNA: TGTGCCAGCAGCTTAGGGTTCGCCGGGGAGCTGTTTTTT. The chain links TRBV11-3 to TRBJ2-2; D remains ambiguous. This CDR3 spans 13 amino acids. Germline-derived CDR1 and CDR2 are SGHNT and YENEEA. Trimming cost V 1 base and J 6 bases, with 6 bases left between them.

The V gene is TRBV2, the J gene TRBJ2-3; either TRBD1 or TRBD2 may supply D (7 bases each). The CDR3 consists of 15 residues. The germline V and J ends were trimmed by 6 bases and 4 bases, with 17 bases remaining between them. Germline values: CDR1 SNHLY, CDR2 FYNNEI. CDR3 DNA sequence: TGTGCCAGCAGCCCACAGGGGAGCGGGGCAGATACGCAGTATTTT. This encodes CASSPQGSGADTQYF.

CDR3: CASSEKKWNQPQHF. The CDR3 DNA sequence: TGTGCCAGCAGTGAAAAAAAGTGGAATCAGCCCCAGCATTTT. The chain employs TRBV2 and TRBJ1-5; no reliable D call. Trimming left V 2 bases short and J 4 bases short, with 9 bases between. The germline CDR1 and CDR2 sequences are SNHLY and FYNNEI. This CDR3 region has 14 residues.

The chain recombines TRBV19 with TRBJ1-3; a weak D match, TRBD1 (6 bases). CDR1 is LNHDA, CDR2 SQIVND, per germline (reference sequence). V lost 6 bases to trimming and J lost 0 bases, with 18 bases between them. The CDR3 extends over 17 amino acids. The CDR3 sequence: CASRPGGRGNSGNTIYF. The CDR3 DNA reads TGTGCCAGTAGGCCTGGTGGCAGGGGCAACTCTGGAAACACCATATATTTT.

The chain has TRBV7-3 and TRBJ2-1; TRBD1 agrees at 10 bases. CDR3 length equals 14 residues. Trimming took 4 bases from V and 6 from J; bases not matched to a gene: 3. The germline V gene encodes CDR1 SGHTA and CDR2 FQGTGA. CDR3 sequence (DNA): TGTGCCAGCAGCTCCGGGACAGGGGCCAATGAGCAGTTCTTC. Amino acid sequence: CASSSGTGANEQFF.

The chain employs TRBV6-1 and TRBJ1-2; D may be TRBD1 (5 bases). The CDR3 contains 15 residues. V lost 3 bases and J 0 bases, leaving 11 bases between the germline ends. The germline CDR1 and CDR2 sequences are MNHNS and SASEGT. The CDR3 sequence: CASSEPGLANYGYTF. Written as DNA, the CDR3 is TGTGCCAGCAGTGAGCCGGGACTAGCTAACTATGGCTACACCTTC.

This chain links TRBV6-5 with TRBJ2-7; D is unclear. V dropped 0 bases and J dropped 0 bases, with 6 bases sitting between them. The CDR3 has 14 residues. Germline CDR1 is MNHEY and CDR2 is SVGAGI. The CDR3 is CASSYSRSSYEQYF. In DNA, the CDR3 is TGTGCCAGCAGTTACTCGCGGAGCTCCTACGAGCAGTACTTC.

The gene calls are TRBV5-6 and TRBJ1-2, with 8 bases fitting TRBD1. The CDR3 runs 15 residues. Germline CDR1 is SGHDT and CDR2 is YYEEEE. V dropped 3 bases and J dropped 7; count of bases not matched to a gene: 11. The chain's CDR3 is CASSWTGTGRRGYTF. CDR3 sequence (DNA): TGTGCCAGCAGCTGGACCGGGACAGGCCGGCGTGGCTACACCTTC. The entire variable domain, with the rest obtained from reference TRBV5-6 and TRBJ1-2, is as follows: DAGVTQSPTHLIKTRGQQVTLRCSPKSGHDTVSWYQQALGQGPQFIFQYYEEEERQRGNFPDRFSGHQFPNYSSELNVNALLLGDSALYLCASSWTGTGRRGYTFGSGTRLTVV.

The V call is TRBV3-1 (or the pseudogene TRBV3-2), the J call TRBJ2-3; D may be TRBD2 (5 bases). Trimming stripped 0 bases from V and 0 bases from J, with 19 bases between. Germline V gives CDR1 LGHDT, CDR2 YNNKEL (reference sequence). The CDR3 runs to 19 residues. CDR3 sequence (DNA): TGTGCCAGCAGCCAAGACTGGTCAGAAGCGGCCCCAAGCACAGATACGCAGTATTTT. This encodes CASSQDWSEAAPSTDTQYF.

The CDR3 nucleotides are TGTGCCAGCAGTTACTCGACAGGGGGCTATGACACCGGGGAGCTGTTTTTT. Protein product: CASSYSTGGYDTGELFF. This chain joins TRBV6-2 or TRBV6-3 and TRBJ2-2; 10 positions match TRBD1. CDR3 length: 17 residues. V lost 0 bases, J lost 3 bases, and 4 bases stayed unmatched. From germline, CDR1 is MNHEY and CDR2 SVGEGT.

This clone was counted a single time. The chain employs TRBV5-1 and TRBJ1-1, with D uncertain. Germline lookup yields CDR1 SGHRS and CDR2 YFSETQ. This CDR3 contains 13 residues. V was clipped by 4 bases and J by 6 bases, with 13 bases between them. CDR3 in DNA: TGCGCCAGCAGCCAACGGTCGAATGCTGAAGCTTTCTTT. Protein sequence: CASSQRSNAEAFF.

The chain joins TRBV5-1 to TRBJ2-2, with D perhaps TRBD1 (5 bases). Germline-derived CDR1 and CDR2 are SGHRS and YFSETQ. The CDR3 runs 18 residues. The V end lost 1 base, the J end lost 0 bases, and 16 bases lay between the germline ends. Here the CDR3 DNA reads TGCGCCAGCAGCTTGATAGTCCCAGGGCCCGCGAACACCGGGGAGCTGTTTTTT. Amino acid sequence: CASSLIVPGPANTGELFF.

This clone was observed a few times. The V gene is TRBV4-2, the J gene TRBJ2-2; TRBD2 is a possible D gene (6 bases). CDR1 is LGHNA, CDR2 YNFKEQ, per germline. Between the trimmed V and J ends, which lost 0 bases and 4 bases, there was a span of 9 bases. This CDR3 has 15 residues. CDR3 bases: TGTGCCAGCAGCCAAGATTTCGGGGGCACCGGGGAGCTGTTTTTT. Residues: CASSQDFGGTGELFF.

V and J are TRBV6-5 and TRBJ1-6; D may be TRBD1 (5 bases). The CDR3 sequence is 13 residues long. The germline V gene encodes CDR1 MNHEY and CDR2 SVGAGI. V was trimmed by 8 bases and J by 7 bases, leaving 12 bases between them. In DNA, the CDR3 is TGTGCCAGCTGGGGACTGCAGAATTCACCCCTCCACTTT. It encodes CASWGLQNSPLHF.

The gene calls are TRBV7-2 and TRBJ1-2, with 8 bases that match TRBD1. J gave up 7 bases and V 1 base, and 5 bases lay outside the gene matches. The CDR3 length is 14 residues. In germline, CDR1 is SGHTA, CDR2 FQGNSA. The CDR3 sequence: CASSLVDRGVGYTF. The CDR3 DNA reads as TGTGCCAGCAGCTTAGTAGACAGGGGTGTTGGCTACACCTTC.

The rearrangement uses TRBV10-3 and TRBJ2-5; possibly TRBD1 for D (6 bases). The germline V gene encodes CDR1 ENHRY and CDR2 SYGVKD. CDR3 length: 14 residues. V was trimmed by 0 bases and J by 2 bases, leaving 7 bases between them. The CDR3 DNA reads as TGTGCCATCAGTGAGTCTACAGGGCAAGAGACCCAGTACTTC. It codes for CAISESTGQETQYF.

The CDR3 sequence is CASSFFTSVAYEQYF. The CDR3 DNA reads TGTGCCAGCAGCTTCTTTACTAGCGTGGCCTACGAGCAGTACTTC. V and J are TRBV7-8 and TRBJ2-7; TRBD2 matches at 7 bases. Germline V lookup: CDR1 SGHVS, CDR2 FQNEAQ. This CDR3 region has 15 residues. With V trimmed by 3 bases and J by 2 bases, 7 bases remained unmatched. Variable domain in full (rest from reference TRBV7-8 and TRBJ2-7): GAGVSQSPRYKVAKRGQDVALRCDPISGHVSLFWYQQALGQGPEFLTYFQNEAQLDKSGLPSDRFFAERPEGSVSTLKIQRTQQEDSAVYLCASSFFTSVAYEQYFGPGTRLTVT.

This sequence joins TRBV5-4 and TRBJ1-2; D uncertain. Between the trimmed V and J ends, which lost 3 bases and 8 bases, there was a span of 17 bases. The CDR3 is 14 amino acids. In germline, CDR1 is SGHNT, CDR2 YYREEE (reference sequence). The CDR3 here is CASSYSSGRNGYTF. In DNA form, the CDR3 reads TGTGCCAGCAGCTATTCCTCCGGACGAAACGGCTACACCTTC.

The V gene is TRBV5-6, the J gene TRBJ2-1; D might be TRBD1 (6 bases). This CDR3 is built from 19 residues. From germline, CDR1 is SGHDT and CDR2 YYEEEE. V dropped 1 base and J dropped 2 bases, with 22 bases sitting between them. The CDR3 here is CASSLWGVWDTDTYNEQFF. The CDR3 DNA reads as TGTGCCAGCAGCTTGTGGGGTGTGTGGGACACCGATACCTACAATGAGCAGTTCTTC.

The chain links TRBV10-2 to TRBJ2-1, with 15 bases lining up with TRBD2. V was pared by 8 bases and J by 7 bases, with 6 bases of the junction left unmatched. From germline, CDR1 is WSHSY and CDR2 SAAADI. The CDR3 consists of 15 residues. In nucleotides, the CDR3 is TGCGCCAGCGGACTAGCGGGAGGGGGATGGAATGAGCAGTTCTTC. Encoded protein: CASGLAGGGWNEQFF.

This chain joins TRBV6-2 or TRBV6-3 and TRBJ2-1; unclear D gene. Trimming took 4 bases from V and 0 from J, leaving 4 bases between them. CDR3 length equals 13 residues. Germline V gene data show CDR1 as MNHEY and CDR2 as SVGEGT. The CDR3 loop is CASSWTSYNEQFF. CDR3 coding DNA: TGTGCCAGCAGTTGGACCTCCTACAATGAGCAGTTCTTC.

The chain carries TRBV11-2 and TRBJ1-3; D is unresolved. Trimming pared 4 bases from V and 0 bases from J, leaving 16 bases between. The CDR3 has 17 residues. Germline V gives CDR1 SGHAT, CDR2 FQNNGV. CDR3 DNA: TGTGCCAGCAGCTACCTTGCCAGTTTTTTCTCTGGAAACACCATATATTTT. Translation gives CASSYLASFFSGNTIYF.